This T cell receptor beta chain was sequenced during a study of T cell changes during pregnancy in multiple sclerosis. Assay used: immunoSEQ multiplex PCR; TCRdb lists only in-frame clones, some missing. This repertoire shows 55,000 to 75,000 clones, roughly 91% found once; its top ten account for 1% to 1.5%. This material consisted of peripheral blood, taken after pregnancy. The origin of this receptor is a female donor in good health, enrolled as a control in a pregnancy study.

The CDR3 reads CAWSSAGVGYTF. The DNA of the CDR3 is TGTGCCTGGAGTTCGGCAGGGGTCGGCTACACCTTC. The V call is TRBV30, the J call TRBJ1-2, with D maybe TRBD1 (6 bases). V was pared by 2 bases and J by 8 bases, with 12 bases between. The germline gives CDR1 GTSNPN, CDR2 SVGIG (reference sequence). The CDR3 covers 12 residues. Variable domain in full (rest from reference TRBV30 and TRBJ1-2): SQTIHQWPATLVQPVGSPLSLECTVEGTSNPNLYWYRQAAGRGLQLLFYSVGIGQISSEVPQNLSASRPQDRQFILSSKKLLLSDSGFYLCAWSSAGVGYTFGSGTRLTVV.